The source of this T cell receptor beta chain is a study of T cells in Graves' hyperthyroidism and ophthalmopathy. Of note for this clonotype: With a much larger clone just one base away, this may be a read error.

V shed 4 bases and J 7 bases; nucleotides not matched to a gene: 10. Germline CDR1 and CDR2: MGHDK and SYGVNS. The CDR3 spans 15 residues. There were TCR beta CDR3 regions amplified from RNA transcripts. The HTBI primer set served for first-round RT-PCR of the TCR CDR3. Via MiXCR, TCRdb re-called the multiplex PCR reads, giving one row per CDR3 protein. The sample yields 75,000 to 100,000 distinct CDR3 sequences, around 50% seen once. The source of this sequence is a woman aged 35 to 49 with Graves' hyperthyroidism. The sequencing input was blood. V is TRBV25-1 and J is TRBJ2-7; 10 bases are a match to TRBD2. CDR3 region: CASSGYGTSEKEQYF. The CDR3 coding sequence is TGTGCCAGCAGTGGATACGGGACTAGCGAGAAGGAGCAGTACTTC.